The 29 T cell receptor beta chains below all came from one sample that was sequenced in a study of cytomegalovirus exposure and HLA in healthy donors. Profiling relied on immunoSEQ multiplex PCR, and the TCRdb table lists in-frame clones only, not all of them. The top ten clones hold more than 1.1% of a sample with 150,000 to 200,000 clones, 86% of them seen once. The specimen sequenced was PBMCs. Receptor source: a young woman in good health and CMV-seronegative.

The chain is built from TRBV7-9 and TRBJ2-7; a weak D match, TRBD1 (6 bases). The germline V gene has CDR1 SEHNR and CDR2 FQNEAQ (reference sequence). V was pared by 1 base and J by 5 bases, with 12 bases between. This CDR3 has 14 amino acids. In DNA form, the CDR3 reads TGTGCCAGCAGCTTAGGGACAGTCGCGAACGAGCAGTACTTC. Protein product: CASSLGTVANEQYF.

CDR3 DNA: TGTGCCAGCAGCTTAGCGGGGGGCGGGGGTAGTGAGCAGTTCTTC. Translating gives CASSLAGGGGSEQFF. V and J are TRBV11-1 and TRBJ2-1, with D perhaps matching TRBD2 (7 bases). This CDR3 contains 15 residues. Germline V gives CDR1 SGHAT, CDR2 FQDESV (reference sequence). The V end was cut by 0 bases, the J end by 9 bases, with 15 bases between.

V usage is TRBV5-1 and J usage is TRBJ2-1, with 9 nucleotides matching TRBD2. After removal of 4 bases from V and 5 bases from J, the junction contained 1 base not matched to a gene. This CDR3 spans 13 amino acids. From germline, CDR1 is SGHRS and CDR2 YFSETQ. This CDR3 reads CASSPSGDNEQFF. The CDR3 DNA reads as TGCGCCAGCAGCCCTAGCGGGGACAATGAGCAGTTCTTC.

The chain couples TRBV9 to TRBJ2-1, with 13 nucleotides matching TRBD2. From germline, CDR1 is SGDLS and CDR2 YYNGEE. V lost 4 bases to trimming and J lost 0 bases; unmatched junction nucleotides: 4. The length of the CDR3 is 17 residues. This chain's CDR3 is CASSLGLAGSSYNEQFF. CDR3 in DNA: TGTGCCAGCAGCCTGGGACTAGCGGGGAGCTCCTACAATGAGCAGTTCTTC.

The V call is TRBV6-5, the J call TRBJ2-3; TRBD1 might be the D (6 bases). Trimming removed 6 bases from V and 0 bases from J, with 10 bases in between. The CDR3 contains 14 residues. The germline gives CDR1 MNHEY, CDR2 SVGAGI. The CDR3 DNA sequence: TGTGCCAGCAGCGACAGGCCTAGCACAGATACGCAGTATTTT. This gives the protein CASSDRPSTDTQYF.

This clone has just a few counts. CDR3 in amino acids: CASSGTGPSAFF. CDR3 in DNA: TGTGCCAGCAGCGGGACAGGGCCTTCAGCTTTCTTT. V gene TRBV12-1 combines with J gene TRBJ1-1; the D segment call TRBD1 is taken from the table without a DNA check. TRBV12-1 is designated a pseudogene. The CDR3 totals 12 residues.

The CDR3 sequence is CATGDRVKEKLFF. CDR3 in DNA: TGTGCCACCGGAGACAGGGTTAAGGAAAAACTGTTTTTT. The rearrangement links TRBV15 to TRBJ1-4; 7 nucleotides align to TRBD1. The CDR3 has 13 amino acids. The V and J ends lost 8 bases and 8 bases, in that order; junction bases with no gene match: 8. CDR1 is LNHNV, CDR2 YYDKDF, per germline (reference sequence).

The sample holds one count of this clone. The chain has TRBV6-5 and TRBJ2-1, with 7 bases that match TRBD1. V trimming: 6 bases; J trimming: 3 bases; junction bases outside the gene matches: 2. In germline, CDR1 is MNHEY, CDR2 SVGAGI. CDR3 length: 13 amino acids. The CDR3 coding sequence is TGTGCCAGCAGCAGGGACAGCTACAATGAGCAGTTCTTC. Protein sequence: CASSRDSYNEQFF.

The chain carries TRBV5-1 and TRBJ2-5; 11 positions agree with TRBD2. Germline trimming cut 7 bases from V and 5 bases from J; bases unmatched to any gene: 13. The germline gives CDR1 SGHRS, CDR2 YFSETQ. This CDR3 comprises 16 residues. Here the CDR3 reads CASWGSTSGTAETQYF. The CDR3 bases are TGCGCCAGCTGGGGATCGACTAGCGGGACCGCGGAGACCCAGTACTTC. The full variable domain, completed using reference TRBV5-1 and TRBJ2-5, is KAGVTQTPRYLIKTRGQQVTLSCSPISGHRSVSWYQQTPGQGLQFLFEYFSETQRNKGNFPGRFSGRQFSNSRSEMNVSTLELGDSALYLCASWGSTSGTAETQYFGPGTRLLVL.

This chain connects TRBV18 to TRBJ2-7; D is perhaps TRBD2 (5 bases). The CDR3 has 15 amino acids. Trimming removed 2 bases from V and 0 bases from J, with 11 bases in between. Germline V gene lookup returns CDR1 KGHSH and CDR2 LQKENI. The CDR3 bases are TGTGCCAGCTCACCAGAGGGAATTCCCTCCTACGAGCAGTACTTC. Encoded protein: CASSPEGIPSYEQYF.

The V and J genes are TRBV14 and TRBJ2-4; maybe TRBD2 (6 bases). There are 14 residues in the CDR3. V shed 1 base and J shed 5 bases, with 9 bases lying between them. The germline gives CDR1 SGHDN, CDR2 FVKESK. DNA for the CDR3: TGTGCCAGCAGCCAAGCCGGGACTGAAAACATTCAGTACTTC. Translation: CASSQAGTENIQYF.

The rearrangement uses TRBV12-5 and TRBJ2-1, with a weak D call TRBD2 (6 bases). The germline V and J ends were trimmed by 3 bases and 1 base, with 10 bases remaining between them. The CDR3 contains 15 residues. CDR1 and CDR2 from the germline V gene are LGHNT and FRNRAP. The CDR3 protein is CASGFGGISYNEQFF. The DNA for the CDR3 is TGTGCTAGTGGTTTTGGCGGGATTTCCTACAATGAGCAGTTCTTC.

The chain couples TRBV30 to TRBJ1-1; 8 positions agree with TRBD1. The CDR3 loop spans 14 amino acids. Germline-derived CDR1 and CDR2 are GTSNPN and SVGIG (reference sequence). Trimming took 4 bases from V and 2 from J; bases not matched to a gene: 6. The CDR3 nucleotides read TGTGCCTGGAAAAAAACAGGGGGTAACACTGAAGCTTTCTTT. It specifies CAWKKTGGNTEAFF.

CDR3 nucleotides: TGTGCCAGCAGCTTCGACAGCTCCTACGAGCAGTACTTC. Its protein product is CASSFDSSYEQYF. V gene TRBV11-3 combines with J gene TRBJ2-7; a possible D gene is TRBD1 (5 bases). From germline, CDR1 is SGHNT and CDR2 YENEEA. Trimming stripped 3 bases from V and 0 bases from J, with 6 bases between. The CDR3 length is 13 residues.

CDR3 nucleotide sequence: TGCGCCAGCAGCCAAGAGGCTAGCGGGATTTCAACATACAATGAGCAGTTCTTC. Protein product: CASSQEASGISTYNEQFF. The gene calls are TRBV4-1 and TRBJ2-1, with 9 bases aligning to TRBD2. The ends lost 0 bases at V and 4 bases at J; junction bases unmatched: 10. The CDR3 spans 18 residues. Germline CDR1 MGHRA, CDR2 YSYEKL.

A single count supports this clone. V is TRBV25-1 and J is TRBJ1-4; D gene uncertain. In germline, CDR1 is MGHDK, CDR2 SYGVNS. This CDR3 comprises 16 residues. Trimming pared 7 bases from V and 1 base from J, leaving 16 bases between. The CDR3 DNA reads as TGTGCCAGCATCCAGACGGGAGGTGGAACTAATGAAAAACTGTTTTTT. Translation gives CASIQTGGGTNEKLFF.

The chain joins TRBV7-9 to TRBJ2-3; TRBD2 agrees at 7 bases. After removal of 4 bases from V and 5 bases from J, the junction contained 6 bases not matched to a gene. Germline V gives CDR1 SEHNR, CDR2 FQNEAQ (reference sequence). This CDR3 contains 14 residues. CDR3 sequence reads: CASSSSGLRDTQYF. The CDR3 bases are TGTGCCAGCAGCTCTAGCGGCCTCAGAGATACGCAGTATTTT.

There are many counts of this clone. The CDR3 region is CASSDDRDTGELFF. The CDR3 DNA reads as TGTGCCAGCAGCGACGACAGGGACACCGGGGAGCTGTTTTTT. The rearrangement links TRBV6-4 to TRBJ2-2; 7 bases align to TRBD1. The germline V gene has CDR1 MRHNA and CDR2 SNTAGT. With V trimmed by 6 bases and J by 3 bases, 4 bases remained unmatched. The CDR3 consists of 14 residues.

This clone was picked up a small number of times. The chain combines TRBV5-5 with TRBJ2-7; 13 bases fit TRBD2. Germline V gene sequence: CDR1 SGHKS, CDR2 YYEKEE (reference sequence). After removal of 2 bases from V and 6 bases from J, the junction contained 2 bases not matched to a gene. This CDR3 is 14 amino acids long. CDR3: CASSFGLAGVEQYF. The CDR3, as DNA: TGTGCCAGCAGCTTTGGACTAGCGGGGGTCGAGCAGTACTTC.

The chain uses TRBV6-6 and TRBJ2-1; 11 positions match TRBD2. The CDR3 consists of 16 residues. The V gene end was trimmed by 2 bases and the J gene end by 8 bases; junction bases not matched to a gene: 8. Germline CDR1 and CDR2: MNHNY and SVGAGI (reference sequence). The CDR3 bases are TGTGCCAGCAGTTACAAAACTAGCGGGAGATCGGATGAGCAGTTCTTC. Amino acid sequence: CASSYKTSGRSDEQFF.

This clone was detected only once. This sequence joins TRBV15 and TRBJ1-1; no clear D gene. V lost 3 bases, J lost 10 bases, and 21 bases lay in between. CDR1 is LNHNV, CDR2 YYDKDF, per germline (reference sequence). The CDR3 is 15 residues long. In DNA form, the CDR3 reads TGTGCCACCAGCAGTTTTTCCGAGGGAACACTGACAGCTTTCTTT. Translated: CATSSFSEGTLTAFF.

The gene calls are TRBV6-5 and TRBJ2-5; 7 positions agree with TRBD2. This CDR3 has 14 amino acids. V lost 1 base to trimming and J lost 1 base; unmatched junction nucleotides: 0. Germline lookup yields CDR1 MNHEY and CDR2 SVGAGI. Written as DNA, the CDR3 is TGTGCCAGCAGTTACTGGGGGGGCCAAGAGACCCAGTACTTC. This translates into CASSYWGGQETQYF.

The CDR3 here is CASSLYTEAFF. The DNA of the CDR3 is TGTGCCAGCAGCCTGTACACTGAAGCTTTCTTT. The rearrangement uses TRBV2 and TRBJ1-1, with unresolved D. CDR1 is SNHLY, CDR2 FYNNEI, per germline. The CDR3 spans 11 residues. The germline V and J ends were trimmed by 6 bases and 3 bases, with 5 bases remaining between them.

The CDR3 region has the DNA TGTGCCAGCAGCCTACGGACAGGGGCGGGGGACTATGGCTACACCTTC. Translating gives CASSLRTGAGDYGYTF. The V call is TRBV7-3, the J call TRBJ1-2; 9 nucleotides agree with TRBD1. The junction had 10 bases not matched to a gene; V was cut back by 5 bases and J by 3 bases. Per the germline V gene, CDR1 is SGHTA and CDR2 is FQGTGA. The CDR3 contains 16 residues.

The rearrangement uses TRBV4-1 and TRBJ2-2, with TRBD2 as a possible D gene (5 bases). Germline CDR1 and CDR2: MGHRA and YSYEKL. The ends were cut back, 6 bases at V and 5 bases at J, with 16 bases in the middle. This CDR3 comprises 15 residues. In DNA, the CDR3 is TGCGCCAGCAGGGGCACCCCGACGGGGACCGGGGAGCTGTTTTTT. Translating gives CASRGTPTGTGELFF.

The V call is TRBV7-9, the J call TRBJ2-3, with D maybe TRBD2 (5 bases). The V gene's germline CDR1 is SEHNR and CDR2 FQNEAQ (reference sequence). This CDR3 spans 14 amino acids. The V end was cut by 5 bases, the J end by 2 bases, with 11 bases between. This chain's CDR3 is CASSRRTLTDTQYF. In nucleotides, the CDR3 is TGTGCCAGCAGCCGGCGGACTCTCACAGATACGCAGTATTTT.

CDR3 region: CAISSKTGGPQETQYF. For the CDR3, the DNA is TGTGCCATCAGTTCTAAAACAGGGGGCCCCCAAGAGACCCAGTACTTC. The chain combines TRBV10-3 with TRBJ2-5, with 9 bases that match TRBD1. This CDR3 spans 16 amino acids. The trim removed 5 bases at V and 1 base at J, leaving 8 bases unmatched. Germline V gene sequence: CDR1 ENHRY, CDR2 SYGVKD.

This chain links TRBV11-2 with TRBJ1-1, with D unresolved. This CDR3 spans 13 amino acids. With 6 bases removed from V and 3 bases from J, the gap between germline ends came to 11 bases. Looked up from germline, CDR1 is SGHAT and CDR2 is FQNNGV. The CDR3 here is CASSRGTDTEAFF. The CDR3 DNA reads TGTGCCAGCAGTCGCGGTACGGACACTGAAGCTTTCTTT. Together with reference TRBV11-2 and TRBJ1-1, the CDR3 gives the full variable domain: EAGVAQSPRYKIIEKRQSVAFWCNPISGHATLYWYQQILGQGPKLLIQFQNNGVVDDSQLPKDRFSAERLKGVDSTLKIQPAKLEDSAVYLCASSRGTDTEAFFGQGTRLTVV.

This clone was observed a single time. The rearrangement joins TRBV7-2 to TRBJ1-1; D is undetermined. CDR1 is SGHTA and CDR2 is FQGNSA in the germline V gene. The CDR3 contains 12 residues. Trimming shortened V by 7 bases and J by 4 bases, and 10 bases separated the two germline ends. DNA of the CDR3: TGTGCCAGCATCCCCGGGGTCACTGAAGCTTTCTTT. The encoded protein is CASIPGVTEAFF.